This note documents a single T cell receptor (beta chain) sequence. The source of the sample is a study of OX40 agonist ivuxolimab in advanced cancers. As for the study in general: Patients were treated with ivuxolimab, an agonistic anti-OX40 (CD134) antibody.

The V gene lost 5 bases and the J gene lost 0 bases, with 5 bases spanning the gap. The CDR3 length is 13 residues. Germline V gene data show CDR1 as SEHNR and CDR2 as FQNEAQ (reference sequence). TCRdb keeps only in-frame clones here, not all; method: immunoSEQ multiplex PCR. This table holds 60,000 to 70,000 clones, 70% to 90% found once. Cycle 7 day 1, cycle 4 day 1, and baseline were the timepoints at which blood was sampled. Source: CD4+ or CD8+ T cells sorted from blood, taken in a trial of the OX40 agonist ivuxolimab. The origin of this receptor is an adult with an advanced solid tumor such as melanoma, head and neck, liver or kidney cancer. V gene TRBV7-9 combines with J gene TRBJ2-1; D gene uncertain. CDR3 nucleotides: TGTGCCAGCAGCATTAGCTCCTACAATGAGCAGTTCTTC. Amino acid sequence: CASSISSYNEQFF. Full variable domain (missing parts from reference TRBV7-9 and TRBJ2-1): DTGVSQNPRHKITKRGQNVTFRCDPISEHNRLYWYRQTLGQGPEFLTYFQNEAQLEKSRLLSDRFSAERPKGSFSTLEIQRTEQGDSAMYLCASSISSYNEQFFGPGTRLTVL.